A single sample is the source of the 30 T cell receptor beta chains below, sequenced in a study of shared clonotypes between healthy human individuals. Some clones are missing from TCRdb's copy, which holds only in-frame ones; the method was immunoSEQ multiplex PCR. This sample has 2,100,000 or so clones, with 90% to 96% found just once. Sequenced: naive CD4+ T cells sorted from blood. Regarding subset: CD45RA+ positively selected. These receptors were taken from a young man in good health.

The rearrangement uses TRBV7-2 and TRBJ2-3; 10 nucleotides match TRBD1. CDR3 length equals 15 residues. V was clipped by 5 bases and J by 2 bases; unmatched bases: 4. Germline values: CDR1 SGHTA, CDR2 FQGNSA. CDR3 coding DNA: TGTGCCAGCAGCCCGGGGACAGGGGTCACAGATACGCAGTATTTT. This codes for CASSPGTGVTDTQYF.

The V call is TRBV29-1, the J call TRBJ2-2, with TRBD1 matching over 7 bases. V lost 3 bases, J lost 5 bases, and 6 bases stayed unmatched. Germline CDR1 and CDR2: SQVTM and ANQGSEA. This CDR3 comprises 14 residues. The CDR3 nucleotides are TGCAGCGTTGATGGCAGGGGGAAAACCGGGGAGCTGTTTTTT. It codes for CSVDGRGKTGELFF.

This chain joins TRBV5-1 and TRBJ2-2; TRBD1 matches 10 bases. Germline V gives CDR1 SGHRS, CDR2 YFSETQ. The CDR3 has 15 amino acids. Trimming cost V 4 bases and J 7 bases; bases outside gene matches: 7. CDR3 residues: CASSLRQGADGELFF. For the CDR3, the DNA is TGCGCCAGCAGCCTTAGACAGGGGGCAGACGGGGAGCTGTTTTTT.

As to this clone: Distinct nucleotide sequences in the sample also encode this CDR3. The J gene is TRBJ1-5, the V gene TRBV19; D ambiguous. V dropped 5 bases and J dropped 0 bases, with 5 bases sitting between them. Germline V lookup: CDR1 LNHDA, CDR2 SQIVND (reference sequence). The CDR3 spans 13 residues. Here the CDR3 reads CASSYTSNQPQHF. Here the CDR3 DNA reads TGTGCCAGTAGTTACACTAGCAATCAGCCCCAGCATTTT.

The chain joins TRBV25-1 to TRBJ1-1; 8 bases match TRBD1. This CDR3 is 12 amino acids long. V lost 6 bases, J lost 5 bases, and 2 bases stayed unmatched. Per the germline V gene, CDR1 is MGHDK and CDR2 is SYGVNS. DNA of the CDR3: TGTGCCAGCAGGGACAGGGAGACTGAAGCTTTCTTT. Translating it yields CASRDRETEAFF.

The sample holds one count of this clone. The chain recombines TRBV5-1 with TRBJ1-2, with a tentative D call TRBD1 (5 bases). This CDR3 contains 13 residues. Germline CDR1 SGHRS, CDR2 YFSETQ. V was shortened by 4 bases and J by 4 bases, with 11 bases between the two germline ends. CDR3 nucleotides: TGCGCCAGCAGCCCCGGGGACGTCTATGGCTACACCTTC. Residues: CASSPGDVYGYTF. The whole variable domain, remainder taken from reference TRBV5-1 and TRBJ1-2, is KAGVTQTPRYLIKTRGQQVTLSCSPISGHRSVSWYQQTPGQGLQFLFEYFSETQRNKGNFPGRFSGRQFSNSRSEMNVSTLELGDSALYLCASSPGDVYGYTFGSGTRLTVV.

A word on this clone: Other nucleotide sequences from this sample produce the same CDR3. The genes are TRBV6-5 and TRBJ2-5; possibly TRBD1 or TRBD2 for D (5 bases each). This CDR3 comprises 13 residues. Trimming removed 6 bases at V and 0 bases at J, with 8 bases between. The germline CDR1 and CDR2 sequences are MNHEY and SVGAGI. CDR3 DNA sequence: TGTGCCAGCAGCCGGGGCCACCAAGAGACCCAGTACTTC. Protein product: CASSRGHQETQYF.

The CDR3 coding sequence is TGTGCCAGCTCAGTGACAGGGACTACTAATGAAAAACTGTTTTTT. Its translation: CASSVTGTTNEKLFF. J is TRBJ1-4 and V is TRBV18; 7 bases map to TRBD1. The V segment lost 5 bases and the J segment 2 bases; nucleotides outside the gene matches: 5. From germline, CDR1 is KGHSH and CDR2 LQKENI. The CDR3 sequence is 15 residues long.

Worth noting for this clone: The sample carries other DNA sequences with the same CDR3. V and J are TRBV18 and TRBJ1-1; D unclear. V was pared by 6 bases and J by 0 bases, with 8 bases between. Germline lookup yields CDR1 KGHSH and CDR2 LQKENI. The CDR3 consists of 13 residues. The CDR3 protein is CASSTEMNTEAFF. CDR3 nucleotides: TGTGCCAGCTCGACGGAAATGAACACTGAAGCTTTCTTT.

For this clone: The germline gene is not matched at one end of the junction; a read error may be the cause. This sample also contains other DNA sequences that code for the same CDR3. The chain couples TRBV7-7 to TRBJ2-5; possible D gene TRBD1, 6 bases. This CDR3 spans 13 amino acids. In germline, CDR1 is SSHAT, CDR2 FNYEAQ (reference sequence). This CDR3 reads CASSLGRGETQYF. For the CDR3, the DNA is TGTGCTAGCAGCTTAGGAAGGGGGGAGACCCAGTACTTC.

CDR3 protein: CASESSSGANVLTF. CDR3 bases: TGTGCCAGCGAATCCAGCTCTGGGGCCAACGTCCTGACTTTC. The genes are TRBV18 and TRBJ2-6; D is undetermined. This CDR3 is 14 amino acids long. V lost 8 bases, J lost 0 bases, and 8 bases lay in between. Germline V CDR1 and CDR2: KGHSH, LQKENI.

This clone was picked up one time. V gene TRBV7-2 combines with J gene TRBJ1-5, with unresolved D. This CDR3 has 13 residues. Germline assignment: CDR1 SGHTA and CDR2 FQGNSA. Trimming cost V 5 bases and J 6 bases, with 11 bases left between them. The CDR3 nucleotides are TGTGCCAGCAGCATTACCTGGAGTCAGCCCCAGCATTTT. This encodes CASSITWSQPQHF. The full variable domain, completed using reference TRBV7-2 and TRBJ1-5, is GAGVSQSPSNKVTEKGKDVELRCDPISGHTALYWYRQSLGQGLEFLIYFQGNSAPDKSGLPSDRFSAERTGGSVSTLTIQRTQQEDSAVYLCASSITWSQPQHFGDGTRLSIL.

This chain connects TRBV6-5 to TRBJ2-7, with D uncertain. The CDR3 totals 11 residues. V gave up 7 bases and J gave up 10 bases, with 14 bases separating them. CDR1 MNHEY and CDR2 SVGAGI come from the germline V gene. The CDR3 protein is CASIQGSVQYF. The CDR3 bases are TGTGCCAGCATTCAAGGAAGCGTACAGTACTTC.

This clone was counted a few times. The CDR3: CASTGGREKNSPLHF. CDR3 coding DNA: TGTGCCAGCACCGGGGGGCGGGAGAAGAATTCACCCCTCCACTTT. This chain joins TRBV2 and TRBJ1-6; perhaps TRBD1 as D (6 bases). Trimming removed 7 bases at V and 7 bases at J, with 17 bases between. The CDR3 runs to 15 residues. Germline V gene sequence: CDR1 SNHLY, CDR2 FYNNEI.

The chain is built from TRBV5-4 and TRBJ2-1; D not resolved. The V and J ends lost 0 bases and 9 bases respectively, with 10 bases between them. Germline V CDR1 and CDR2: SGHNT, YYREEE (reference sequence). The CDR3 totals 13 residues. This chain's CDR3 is CASSLGPEREQFF. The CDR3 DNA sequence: TGTGCCAGCAGCTTGGGGCCGGAACGTGAGCAGTTCTTC. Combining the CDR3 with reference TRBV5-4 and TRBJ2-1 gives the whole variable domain ETGVTQSPTHLIKTRGQQVTLRCSSQSGHNTVSWYQQALGQGPQFIFQYYREEENGRGNFPPRFSGLQFPNYSSELNVNALELDDSALYLCASSLGPEREQFFGPGTRLTVL.

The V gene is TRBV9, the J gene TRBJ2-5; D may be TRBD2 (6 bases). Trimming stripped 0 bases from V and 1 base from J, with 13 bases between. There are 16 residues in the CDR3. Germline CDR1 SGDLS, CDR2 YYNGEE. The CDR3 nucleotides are TGTGCCAGCAGCGTAGGGGAGGTCCCAGGCCAAGAGACCCAGTACTTC. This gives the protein CASSVGEVPGQETQYF.

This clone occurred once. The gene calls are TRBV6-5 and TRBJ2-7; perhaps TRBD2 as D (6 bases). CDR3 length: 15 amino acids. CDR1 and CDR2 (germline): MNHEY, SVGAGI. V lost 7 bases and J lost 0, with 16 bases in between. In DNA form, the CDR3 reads TGTGCCAGCATCACCAAACACGGGGGCTCCTACGAGCAGTACTTC. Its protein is CASITKHGGSYEQYF.

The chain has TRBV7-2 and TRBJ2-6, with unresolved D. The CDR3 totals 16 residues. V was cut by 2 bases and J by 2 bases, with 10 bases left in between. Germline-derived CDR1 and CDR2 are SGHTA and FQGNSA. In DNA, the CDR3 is TGTGCCAGCAGCTTAATTTTCGGACCTGGGGCCAACGTCCTGACTTTC. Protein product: CASSLIFGPGANVLTF.

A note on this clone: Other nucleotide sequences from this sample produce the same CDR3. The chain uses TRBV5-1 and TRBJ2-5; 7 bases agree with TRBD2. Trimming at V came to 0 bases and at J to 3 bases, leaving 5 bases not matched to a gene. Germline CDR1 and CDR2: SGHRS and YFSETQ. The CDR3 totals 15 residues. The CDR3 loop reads CASSLGLAVKETQYF. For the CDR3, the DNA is TGCGCCAGCAGCTTGGGGCTAGCGGTGAAAGAGACCCAGTACTTC.

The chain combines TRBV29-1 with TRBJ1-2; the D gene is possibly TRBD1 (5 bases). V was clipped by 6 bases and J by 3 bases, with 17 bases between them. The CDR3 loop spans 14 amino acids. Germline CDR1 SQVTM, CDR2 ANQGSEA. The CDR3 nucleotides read TGCAGCGTGGGCGGGACTACAGCGGACTATGGCTACACCTTC. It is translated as CSVGGTTADYGYTF.

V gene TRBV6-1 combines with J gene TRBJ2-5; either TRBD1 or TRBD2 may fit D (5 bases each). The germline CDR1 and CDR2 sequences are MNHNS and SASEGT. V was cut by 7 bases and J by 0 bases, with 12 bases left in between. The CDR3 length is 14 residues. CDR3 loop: CASKPGPNQETQYF. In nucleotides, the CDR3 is TGTGCCAGCAAACCGGGACCGAACCAAGAGACCCAGTACTTC.

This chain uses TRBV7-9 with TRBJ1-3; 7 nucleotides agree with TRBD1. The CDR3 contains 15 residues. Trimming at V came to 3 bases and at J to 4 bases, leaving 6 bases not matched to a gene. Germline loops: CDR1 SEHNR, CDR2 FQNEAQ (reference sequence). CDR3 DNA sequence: TGTGCCAGCAGCTTCCGGGACAGAGCAGGAAACACCATATATTTT. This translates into CASSFRDRAGNTIYF.

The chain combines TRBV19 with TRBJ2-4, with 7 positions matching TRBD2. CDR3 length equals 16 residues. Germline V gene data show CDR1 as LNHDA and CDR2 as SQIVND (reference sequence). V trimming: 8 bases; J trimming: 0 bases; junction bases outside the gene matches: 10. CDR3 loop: CASQKVSGKAKNIQYF. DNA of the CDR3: TGTGCCAGTCAAAAAGTAAGCGGGAAAGCCAAAAACATTCAGTACTTC. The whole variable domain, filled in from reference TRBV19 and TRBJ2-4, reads DGGITQSPKYLFRKEGQNVTLSCEQNLNHDAMYWYRQDPGQGLRLIYYSQIVNDFQKGDIAEGYSVSREKKESFPLTVTSAQKNPTAFYLCASQKVSGKAKNIQYFGAGTRLSVL.

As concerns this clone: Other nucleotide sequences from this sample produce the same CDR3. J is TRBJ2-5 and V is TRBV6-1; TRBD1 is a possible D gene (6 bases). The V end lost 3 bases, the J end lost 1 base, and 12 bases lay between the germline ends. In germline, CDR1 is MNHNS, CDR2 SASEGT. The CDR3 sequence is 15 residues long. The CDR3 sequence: CASSDALGGQETQYF. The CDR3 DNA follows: TGTGCCAGCAGTGATGCGTTAGGGGGCCAAGAGACCCAGTACTTC.

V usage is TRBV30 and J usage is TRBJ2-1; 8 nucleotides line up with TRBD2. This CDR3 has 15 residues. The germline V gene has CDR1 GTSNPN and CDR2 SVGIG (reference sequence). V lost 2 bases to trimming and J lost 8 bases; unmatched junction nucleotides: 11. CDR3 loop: CAWSLGGGNGYEQFF. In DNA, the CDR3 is TGTGCCTGGAGTCTTGGCGGGGGGAACGGCTATGAGCAGTTCTTC.

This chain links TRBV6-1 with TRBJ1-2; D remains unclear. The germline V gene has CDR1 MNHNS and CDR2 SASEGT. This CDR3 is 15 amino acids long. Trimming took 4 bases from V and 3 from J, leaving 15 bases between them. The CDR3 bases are TGTGCCAGCAGTGGGGTGCCCCCGGAATACTATGGCTACACCTTC. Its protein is CASSGVPPEYYGYTF.

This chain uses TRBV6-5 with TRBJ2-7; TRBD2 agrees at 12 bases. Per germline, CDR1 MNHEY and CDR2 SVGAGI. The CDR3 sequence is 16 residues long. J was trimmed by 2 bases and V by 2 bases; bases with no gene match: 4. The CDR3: CASSYGLAGPTYEQYF. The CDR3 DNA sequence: TGTGCCAGCAGTTACGGACTAGCGGGGCCAACCTACGAGCAGTACTTC.

CDR3 loop: CAISESGTEEAFF. The CDR3, as DNA: TGTGCCATCAGTGAGTCAGGGACAGAAGAAGCTTTCTTT. The genes are TRBV10-3 and TRBJ1-1; 7 bases match TRBD1. V lost 0 bases to trimming and J lost 8 bases; unmatched junction nucleotides: 3. Per the germline V gene, CDR1 is ENHRY and CDR2 is SYGVKD. The CDR3 covers 13 residues.

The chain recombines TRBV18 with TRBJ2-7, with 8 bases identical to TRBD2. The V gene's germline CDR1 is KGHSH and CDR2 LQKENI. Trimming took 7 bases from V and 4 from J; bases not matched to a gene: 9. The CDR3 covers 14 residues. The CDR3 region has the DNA TGTGCCAGCTACCCACTAGCGGTGAAATACGAGCAGTACTTC. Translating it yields CASYPLAVKYEQYF.

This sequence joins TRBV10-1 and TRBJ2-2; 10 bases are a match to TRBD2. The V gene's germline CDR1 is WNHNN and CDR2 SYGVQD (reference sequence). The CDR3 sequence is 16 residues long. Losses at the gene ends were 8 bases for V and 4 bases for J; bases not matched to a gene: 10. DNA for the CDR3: TGCGCCAGCGGCCGAGGGGTAGCGGGGGGCACCGGGGAGCTGTTTTTT. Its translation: CASGRGVAGGTGELFF.